The 18 T cell receptor beta chains below were found in one sample sequenced in a study of Ad26.COV2.S vaccination and SARS-CoV-2 variants. Treatment in this sample: roughly 20 received Ad26.COV2.S at low or high dose, single or two shots; several received placebo; per-sample allocation not given. Specimens were obtained on day 63 following the first vaccine or placebo injection. Sequenced by immunoSEQ multiplex PCR; TCRdb stores in-frame clones only, minus some. The table lists around 500,000 clones, roughly nine tenths of them singletons. This specimen consisted of peripheral blood, obtained in a trial of Ad26.COV2.S vaccine versus placebo. The source is a person aged 18 to 65 who received the Ad26.COV2.S COVID-19 vaccine or a placebo.

The chain uses TRBV14 and TRBJ2-1; 11 bases agree with TRBD2. V shed 3 bases and J 0 bases; nucleotides not matched to a gene: 4. CDR1 SGHDN and CDR2 FVKESK come from the germline V gene. The CDR3 is 17 amino acids. CDR3 coding DNA: TGTGCCAGCAGCCAGGGTAGCGGGAGGGTCTCCTACAATGAGCAGTTCTTC. This gives the protein CASSQGSGRVSYNEQFF.

J is TRBJ1-2 and V is TRBV28; 10 nucleotides line up with TRBD1. The CDR3 runs 13 residues. J was trimmed by 2 bases and V by 8 bases; bases with no gene match: 2. In germline, CDR1 is MDHEN, CDR2 SYDVKM. The CDR3 loop reads CASGTGENYGYTF. The CDR3 DNA follows: TGTGCCAGCGGGACAGGGGAGAACTATGGCTACACCTTC.

The chain combines TRBV9 with TRBJ2-1, with D unresolved. Looked up from germline, CDR1 is SGDLS and CDR2 is YYNGEE. This CDR3 is 15 amino acids long. V lost 1 base and J lost 4, with 12 bases in between. The CDR3 bases are TGTGCCAGCAGCGTAAACAGCCGAGAGTACAATGAGCAGTTCTTC. Its translation: CASSVNSREYNEQFF.

V is TRBV30 and J is TRBJ1-3; D is unclear. V was pared by 3 bases and J by 0 bases, with 9 bases between. The CDR3 has 14 residues. The germline V gene encodes CDR1 GTSNPN and CDR2 SVGIG (reference sequence). CDR3 amino acids: CAWRQSSSGNTIYF. The CDR3 DNA reads as TGTGCCTGGAGACAGTCAAGCTCTGGAAACACCATATATTTT.

The chain couples TRBV27 to TRBJ2-1; 11 bases are a match to TRBD2. The J segment lost 9 bases and the V segment lost 4 bases, leaving 2 bases of the junction unmatched. CDR3 length equals 13 residues. The germline gives CDR1 MNHEY, CDR2 SMNVEV (reference sequence). The CDR3 nucleotides read TGTGCCAGCAGTTCTCTAGCGGGAGGTGAGCAGTTCTTC. The encoded protein is CASSSLAGGEQFF.

This clone was recorded only once. The chain couples TRBV5-1 to TRBJ2-1; no definite D call. This CDR3 contains 15 residues. Germline V gene lookup returns CDR1 SGHRS and CDR2 YFSETQ. Trimming left V 3 bases short and J 4 bases short, with 14 bases between. In DNA, the CDR3 is TGCGCCAGCAGCTGTTGCAGGAACCTATACAATGAGCAGTTCTTC. The encoded protein is CASSCCRNLYNEQFF.

The chain uses TRBV19 and TRBJ1-5, with 9 nucleotides matching TRBD1. Germline loops: CDR1 LNHDA, CDR2 SQIVND (reference sequence). The junction had 11 bases not matched to a gene; V was cut back by 8 bases and J by 3 bases. CDR3 length: 16 residues. The CDR3 sequence: CASGTGWSFDNQPQHF. CDR3 bases: TGTGCCAGTGGGACAGGGTGGTCCTTTGACAATCAGCCCCAGCATTTT.

The chain recombines TRBV14 with TRBJ2-6, with D possibly being TRBD2 (5 bases). CDR3 length equals 18 residues. Trimming removed 1 base from V and 1 base from J, with 14 bases in between. Germline CDR1 reads SGHDN; CDR2 reads FVKESK. This chain's CDR3 is CASSQGLGDRSGANVLTF. In DNA, the CDR3 is TGTGCCAGCAGCCAAGGGCTGGGAGATAGGTCTGGGGCCAACGTCCTGACTTTC.

The chain recombines TRBV29-1 with TRBJ2-2, with D perhaps matching TRBD2 (5 bases). The CDR3 runs to 14 residues. Per germline, CDR1 SQVTM and CDR2 ANQGSEA. The V and J ends lost 4 bases and 4 bases respectively, with 13 bases between them. CDR3 sequence (DNA): TGCAGCGTTGGAGGGCCGCCCCGCACCGGGGAGCTGTTTTTT. It yields the protein CSVGGPPRTGELFF.

The chain recombines TRBV4-1 with TRBJ1-1, with 9 positions matching TRBD1. The CDR3 runs 16 residues. CDR1 and CDR2 from the germline V gene are MGHRA and YSYEKL. With 3 bases clipped from V and 4 bases from J, the junction kept 9 bases outside the gene matches. CDR3 sequence (DNA): TGCGCCAGCAGCCAGGACCGGGACAGGGATCGCACTGAAGCTTTCTTT. This codes for CASSQDRDRDRTEAFF.

The genes are TRBV7-8 and TRBJ1-2; no clear D. Per the germline V gene, CDR1 is SGHVS and CDR2 is FQNEAQ. Trimming removed 1 base from V and 1 base from J, with 7 bases in between. The CDR3 contains 14 residues. The CDR3 sequence is CASSLVGDNYGYTF. CDR3 DNA: TGTGCCAGCAGCTTAGTCGGGGATAACTATGGCTACACCTTC.

The chain has TRBV7-9 and TRBJ2-7, with 9 bases identical to TRBD1. Germline loops: CDR1 SEHNR, CDR2 FQNEAQ (reference sequence). V shed 5 bases, J shed 4 bases, and the junction held 6 bases outside the gene matches. This CDR3 contains 14 residues. The CDR3 here is CASSQQGAVYEQYF. In DNA form, the CDR3 reads TGTGCCAGCAGCCAACAGGGGGCGGTTTACGAGCAGTACTTC.

The CDR3 spells CASSSTWDSQLGPGELFF. The CDR3 coding sequence is TGTGCCAGCAGCTCTACCTGGGACAGCCAATTAGGGCCCGGGGAGCTGTTTTTT. The chain carries TRBV2 and TRBJ2-2, with 7 bases identical to TRBD1. The CDR3 consists of 18 residues. Trimming took 6 bases from V and 6 from J; bases not matched to a gene: 19. The germline V gene encodes CDR1 SNHLY and CDR2 FYNNEI.

The chain joins TRBV11-2 to TRBJ2-3, with D possibly being TRBD1 or TRBD2 (5 bases each). Trimming took off 4 bases at V and 0 bases at J, with 14 bases between the two ends. The CDR3 runs to 16 residues. The germline V gene encodes CDR1 SGHAT and CDR2 FQNNGV. CDR3 region: CASSSWDDESTDTQYF. The CDR3 region has the DNA TGTGCCAGCAGCTCTTGGGACGATGAAAGCACAGATACGCAGTATTTT.

The gene calls are TRBV11-2 and TRBJ1-3; D perhaps matches TRBD1 (6 bases). Germline V gene sequence: CDR1 SGHAT, CDR2 FQNNGV. V shed 6 bases and J shed 2 bases, with 17 bases lying between them. This CDR3 contains 16 residues. CDR3 DNA: TGTGCCAGCAGTGCTACAGGGTGGGGGACTGGAAACACCATATATTTT. Residues: CASSATGWGTGNTIYF. The full variable domain, completed using reference TRBV11-2 and TRBJ1-3, is EAGVAQSPRYKIIEKRQSVAFWCNPISGHATLYWYQQILGQGPKLLIQFQNNGVVDDSQLPKDRFSAERLKGVDSTLKIQPAKLEDSAVYLCASSATGWGTGNTIYFGEGSWLTVV.

The rearrangement links TRBV29-1 to TRBJ1-2, with 7 bases that match TRBD1. The length of the CDR3 is 16 residues. The trim removed 3 bases at V and 7 bases at J, leaving 17 bases unmatched. The germline V gene has CDR1 SQVTM and CDR2 ANQGSEA. The CDR3 here is CSVDPRTGVALGGYTF. Here the CDR3 DNA reads TGCAGCGTTGACCCTCGAACAGGGGTGGCTTTGGGTGGCTACACCTTC.

The V and J genes are TRBV4-3 and TRBJ2-7, with TRBD2 as a possible D gene (5 bases). Trimming cost V 0 bases and J 2 bases, with 8 bases left between them. Per germline, CDR1 LGHNA and CDR2 YSLEER. CDR3 length equals 14 residues. The CDR3 DNA reads TGCGCCAGCAGCCAAGATCACGGGGCCTACGAGCAGTACTTC. It specifies CASSQDHGAYEQYF.

The chain joins TRBV5-1 to TRBJ2-1; 7 positions agree with TRBD2. V lost 2 bases to trimming and J lost 9 bases; unmatched junction nucleotides: 8. Germline lookup yields CDR1 SGHRS and CDR2 YFSETQ. The CDR3 covers 14 residues. The CDR3 spells CASSLGLGRGEQFF. CDR3 DNA: TGCGCCAGCAGCTTAGGACTAGGACGGGGTGAGCAGTTCTTC.